This T cell receptor beta chain was sequenced during a study of T cells after yellow fever vaccination. The study, taken as a whole, reports: After the booster, about 95% of CD4 and about nine tenths of CD8 primary-response clones were re-detected. A secondary response was less intense yet reached its peak sooner, at day 5 versus 15.

The TCR cDNA carried a universal primer site and UMIs from 5'RACE template switching. TCRdb itself ran the 5' RACE reads through MiXCR, one entry per CDR3 protein. The sample holds around 300,000 distinct CDR3 sequences; over 3.5% are singletons and the top ten take 15% to 20%. Between the trimmed V and J ends, which lost 6 bases and 11 bases, there was a span of 17 bases. Per the germline V gene, CDR1 is MNHEY and CDR2 is SVGEGT. The CDR3 is 13 amino acids. This clonotype was seen repeatedly, ten times or more. What it binds is unknown. Sequencing was performed on PBMCs, taken 15 days after the yellow fever booster vaccination. The TCR originated in a man between 18 and 35 years old who received the YFV17D yellow fever vaccine. The rearrangement links TRBV6-2 or TRBV6-3 to TRBJ1-5, with D unclear. The DNA of the CDR3 is TGTGCCAGCAGCTCCGGCAGCTGGTCGGCCCAGCATTTT. It yields the protein CASSSGSWSAQHF.